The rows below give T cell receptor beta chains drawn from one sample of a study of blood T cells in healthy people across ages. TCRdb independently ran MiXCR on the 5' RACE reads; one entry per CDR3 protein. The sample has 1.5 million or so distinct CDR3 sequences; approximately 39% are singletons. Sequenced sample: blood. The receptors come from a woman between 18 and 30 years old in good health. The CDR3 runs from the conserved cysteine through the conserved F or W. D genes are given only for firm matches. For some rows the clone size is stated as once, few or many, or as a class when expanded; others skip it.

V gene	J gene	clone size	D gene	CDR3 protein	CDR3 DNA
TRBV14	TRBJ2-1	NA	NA	CASSPGRLGTFF	TGTGCCAGCAGCCCCGGCCGGCTAGGTACGTTCTTC
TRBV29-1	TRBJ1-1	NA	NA	CSVVGETGGGGMEAFF	TGCAGCGTTGTAGGGGAGACAGGAGGTGGGGGAATGGAAGCTTTCTTT
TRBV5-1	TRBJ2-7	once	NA	CASSPPAATNEQYF	TGCGCCAGCAGCCCCCCTGCGGCAACTAATGAGCAGTACTTC
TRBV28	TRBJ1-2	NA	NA	CAIQGPDYGYTF	TGTGCCATCCAAGGCCCAGACTATGGCTACACCTTC
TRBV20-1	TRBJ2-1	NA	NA	CSPMGLWDSYNEQFF	TGCAGTCCAATGGGCCTTTGGGATTCCTACAATGAGCAGTTCTTC
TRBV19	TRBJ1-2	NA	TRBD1	CASSRDRGDYGYTF	TGTGCCAGTAGTCGGGACAGGGGTGACTATGGCTACACCTTC
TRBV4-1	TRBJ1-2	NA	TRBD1	CASSRETGLRGYTF	TGCGCCAGCAGCCGTGAGACAGGGTTACGAGGCTACACCTTC
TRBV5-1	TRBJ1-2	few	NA	CASSLGGTDYTF	TGCGCCAGCAGCTTGGGCGGCACCGACTACACCTTC
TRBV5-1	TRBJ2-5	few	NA	CASTASRSSGETQYF	TGCGCCAGCACAGCCTCGCGGAGTTCGGGCGAGACCCAGTACTTC
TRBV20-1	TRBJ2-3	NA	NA	CSARDASSSTDTQYF	TGCAGTGCTAGAGATGCAAGTTCTAGCACAGATACGCAGTATTTT
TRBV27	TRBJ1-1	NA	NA	CASSLSRQTYTEAFF	TGTGCCAGCAGTTTATCGCGGCAGACTTACACTGAAGCTTTCTTT
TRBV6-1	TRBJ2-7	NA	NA	CASSEIMAPPRSYEQYF	TGTGCCAGCAGTGAAATAATGGCGCCTCCTCGCTCCTACGAGCAGTACTTC
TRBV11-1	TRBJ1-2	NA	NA	CASSSYRDHYGYTF	TGTGCCAGCAGCTCCTACAGGGATCACTATGGCTACACCTTC
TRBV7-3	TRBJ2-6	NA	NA	CASSFLGRDNSGANVLTF	TGTGCCAGCAGCTTCTTAGGACGCGATAACTCTGGGGCCAACGTCCTGACTTTC
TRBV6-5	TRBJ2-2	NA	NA	CASSYSKWRDNTGELFF	TGTGCCAGCAGTTACTCGAAATGGCGGGATAATACCGGGGAGCTGTTTTTT
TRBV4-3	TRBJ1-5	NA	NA	CASSQDRQNQPQHF	TGCGCCAGCAGCCAAGATCGGCAGAATCAGCCCCAGCATTTT
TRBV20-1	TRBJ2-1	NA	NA	CSARGLVNEQFF	TGCAGTGCCCGGGGACTGGTCAATGAGCAGTTCTTC
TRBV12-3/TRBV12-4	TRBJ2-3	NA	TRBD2	CASSRRGLGGYTQYF	TGTGCCAGCAGTCGCCGGGGACTAGGGGGGTATACGCAGTATTTT
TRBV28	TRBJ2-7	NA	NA	CASRRLVGYEQYF	TGTGCCAGCCGGCGACTAGTTGGCTACGAGCAGTACTTC
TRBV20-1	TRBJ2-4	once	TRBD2	CSGIAGGPSDEQYF	TGCAGTGGTATAGCGGGAGGGCCGAGCGATGAGCAGTACTTC
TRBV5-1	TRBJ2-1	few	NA	CASSLVRGASYNEQFF	TGCGCCAGCAGCTTGGTACGGGGGGCATCCTACAATGAGCAGTTCTTC
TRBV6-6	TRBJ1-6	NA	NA	CASSYGAGESPLHF	TGTGCCAGCAGTTATGGGGCAGGGGAATCACCCCTCCACTTT
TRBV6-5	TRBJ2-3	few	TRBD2	CASSQSGVSTDTQYF	TGTGCCAGCAGCCAAAGCGGGGTGAGCACAGATACGCAGTATTTT
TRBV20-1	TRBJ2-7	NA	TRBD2	CSAQGLAGGLPYEQYF	TGCAGTGCTCAAGGACTAGCGGGAGGACTACCCTACGAGCAGTACTTC
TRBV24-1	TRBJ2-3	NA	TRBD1	CATSVHRGGDTQYF	TGTGCCACCAGTGTGCACAGGGGTGGAGATACGCAGTATTTT
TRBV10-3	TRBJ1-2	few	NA	CAISVPGERNYGYTF	TGTGCCATCAGCGTGCCAGGGGAGAGAAACTATGGCTACACCTTC
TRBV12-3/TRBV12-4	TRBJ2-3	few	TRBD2	CASSSAETSVGADTQYF	TGTGCCAGCAGTTCCGCGGAAACTAGCGTCGGCGCAGATACGCAGTATTTT
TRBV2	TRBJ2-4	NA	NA	CASTTQSGRNIQYF	TGTGCCAGCACCACTCAGAGTGGTAGAAACATTCAGTACTTC
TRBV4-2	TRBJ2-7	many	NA	CASSQWPSGEQYF	TGTGCCAGCAGCCAATGGCCCAGCGGCGAGCAGTACTTC
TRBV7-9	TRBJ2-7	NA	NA	CASSLAPSVNEQYF	TGTGCCAGCAGCTTAGCTCCTAGCGTCAACGAGCAGTACTTC
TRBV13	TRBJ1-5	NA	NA	CAGSLSYSNQPQHF	TGTGCCGGCAGCTTAAGTTATAGCAATCAGCCCCAGCATTTT
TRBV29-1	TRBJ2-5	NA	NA	CSVEKGLWETQYF	TGCAGCGTTGAAAAGGGTTTATGGGAGACCCAGTACTTC
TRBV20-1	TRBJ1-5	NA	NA	CSANLGGDQPQHF	TGCAGTGCTAACCTAGGGGGGGACCAGCCCCAGCATTTT
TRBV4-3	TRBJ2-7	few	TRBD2	CANLRGAYEQYF	TGCGCCAATTTGCGGGGGGCCTACGAGCAGTACTTC
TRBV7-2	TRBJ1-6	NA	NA	CACSRGTNSPLHF	TGTGCCTGCTCCAGGGGTACCAATTCACCCCTCCACTTT
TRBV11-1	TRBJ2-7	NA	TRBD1	CASSSTVGGTGGESFTYEQYF	TGTGCCAGCAGCTCAACTGTTGGTGGGACAGGGGGTGAGAGTTTCACCTACGAGCAGTACTTC
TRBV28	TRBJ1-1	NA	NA	CASNPSSAGNTEAFF	TGTGCCAGCAACCCCTCGTCCGCCGGGAACACTGAAGCTTTCTTT
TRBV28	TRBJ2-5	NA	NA	CASSSGGPPETQYF	TGTGCCAGCAGTTCGGGCGGCCCTCCAGAGACCCAGTACTTC
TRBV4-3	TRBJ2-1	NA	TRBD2	CASSQDTGLAGVNEQFF	TGCGCCAGCAGCCAAGATACGGGACTAGCGGGAGTCAATGAGCAGTTCTTC
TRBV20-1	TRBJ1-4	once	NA	CSAEGGDATNEKLFF	TGCAGTGCTGAGGGCGGTGATGCAACTAATGAAAAACTGTTTTTT
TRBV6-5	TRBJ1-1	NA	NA	CARSYMENTEAFF	TGTGCCAGAAGTTACATGGAAAACACTGAAGCTTTCTTT
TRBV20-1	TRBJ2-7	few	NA	CSATCLRLYEQYF	TGCAGTGCTACCTGCCTCCGCCTGTACGAGCAGTACTTC
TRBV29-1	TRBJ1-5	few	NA	CSDENRAGNQPQHF	TGCAGCGATGAAAACAGGGCGGGCAATCAGCCCCAGCATTTT
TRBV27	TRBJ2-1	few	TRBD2	CASTGGLAIGYNEQFF	TGTGCCAGCACCGGGGGACTAGCCATTGGGTACAATGAGCAGTTCTTC
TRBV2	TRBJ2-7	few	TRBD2	CASRGSGRAYEQYF	TGTGCCAGCAGGGGGAGCGGGAGAGCCTACGAGCAGTACTTC
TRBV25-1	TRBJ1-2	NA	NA	CATYRDGYTF	TGTGCCACCTACAGGGATGGCTACACCTTC
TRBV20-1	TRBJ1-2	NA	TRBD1	CSASLPAGGYGYTF	TGCAGTGCCTCACTGCCGGCAGGGGGCTATGGCTACACCTTC
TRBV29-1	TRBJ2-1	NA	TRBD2	CSVGGTSGGVGNEQFF	TGCAGCGTCGGAGGGACTAGCGGGGGCGTGGGGAATGAGCAGTTCTTC